This entry is about one TCR beta chain. As yet, its antigen is unknown. This entry comes from a study of shared clonotypes between healthy human individuals. Study context: Three CD4 naive, three CD4 memory, two CD8 naive and one CD8 memory plate were used per donor.

General study findings and limits: In a handful of donors, around 5% of naive CD4 clonotypes appeared in common. Inspection by rarefaction showed sorted-subset sequencing to be incomplete despite large depth.

Profiling relied on immunoSEQ multiplex PCR, and the TCRdb table lists in-frame clones only, not all of them. The sample lists about 2.4 million clones, 93% seen once, with approximately 0.37% in the top ten. CD4+ cells yielded CD45RA+ naive and CD45RA-negative memory subsets. The CDR3 is 15 residues long. The V call is TRBV21-1, the J call TRBJ1-5; TRBD1 was called by the table and not checked on the DNA. TRBV21-1 is a pseudogene locus. The TCR comes from a man aged 18-30 years in good health. Some clones in this sample may be carry-over from other donors' samples. Sequencing was performed on naive CD4+ T cells from PBMCs. Subset given: CD45RA+ positively selected. CDR3 DNA sequence: TGTGCCAGCAGCAAGAAAGACAGGGCGATACGGCCCCAGCATTTT. Its protein product is CASSKKDRAIRPQHF.